This T cell receptor (beta chain) was identified during a study of T-cell reconstitution after alpha-beta-depleted transplantation in children. Germline V CDR1 and CDR2: MNHNS, SASEGT. The CDR3 length is 13 residues. The V end lost 8 bases, the J end lost 0 bases, and 7 bases lay between the germline ends. Preparation of the TCRbeta library involved a method that used unique molecular identifiers. TCRdb reprocessed the PCR reads with MiXCR, giving one entry per CDR3 protein. Of 210,000 or so distinct CDR3 sequences listed, approximately 9% are singletons. Sample: PBMCs from the stem cell graft donor, taken from the stem cell graft. The chain couples TRBV6-1 to TRBJ1-4, with D unclear. This sequence originates from a human donor who donated a stem cell graft to a child with acute lymphoblastic leukemia. The CDR3 region has the DNA TGTGCCAGCTACGATGCAACTAATGAAAAACTGTTTTTT. Translation: CASYDATNEKLFF.